The rows below give T cell receptor beta chains drawn from one sample of a study of early T cells in non-severe SARS-CoV-2 infection. MiXCR was run by TCRdb on the 5' RACE reads, yielding one entry per CDR3 protein. The table records about 57,000 distinct CDR3 sequences, 8% to 10% of them present only once. The sequencing sample was made of whole blood. The source of these receptors is an adult who was a healthcare worker with PCR-confirmed SARS-CoV-2 infection or an uninfected control (not recorded which). The CDR3 runs from the conserved cysteine through the conserved F or W. Fields, in order: V gene, clone size, D gene, J gene, CDR3 protein, CDR3 DNA. A D gene is named only where the DNA matches it firmly. Size is stated for part of the rows, as once, few or many counts, or as a class when the clone is expanded.

>TRBV12-3/TRBV12-4|many|TRBD1|TRBJ1-1
CASSFGDRGGSTEAFF
TGTGCCAGCAGTTTTGGGGACAGGGGAGGGAGCACTGAAGCTTTCTTT
>TRBV7-2|many|TRBD2|TRBJ2-3
CAISTSGGTDTQYF
TGTGCGATCTCTACTAGCGGCGGCACAGATACGCAGTATTTT
>TRBV20-1|.|.|TRBJ1-1
CSAEAGSMNTEAFF
TGCAGTGCCGAGGCCGGGTCAATGAACACTGAAGCTTTCTTT
>TRBV13|.|TRBD2|TRBJ2-3
CASSGLNGLAGESTDTQYF
TGTGCCAGCAGCGGGCTAAACGGACTAGCGGGAGAAAGCACAGATACGCAGTATTTT
>TRBV18|.|TRBD1|TRBJ1-4
CASSPRGTGDSEKLFF
TGTGCCAGCTCACCACGGGGGACAGGGGATTCAGAAAAACTGTTTTTT
>TRBV29-1|.|TRBD1|TRBJ1-2
CSVETGDLYGYTF
TGCAGCGTTGAGACAGGGGATCTTTATGGCTACACCTTC
>TRBV9|many|.|TRBJ2-6
CASSVDSGANVLTF
TGTGCCAGCAGCGTAGACTCTGGGGCCAACGTCCTGACTTTC
>TRBV18|.|.|TRBJ2-5
CASRGGQMETQYF
TGTGCCAGCCGCGGTGGACAGATGGAGACCCAGTACTTC
>TRBV27|many|.|TRBJ1-1
CASSLRGPGDAEAFF
TGTGCCAGCAGTTTGAGGGGCCCGGGAGACGCTGAAGCTTTCTTT
>TRBV2|.|.|TRBJ2-6
CASSEYDSGANVLTF
TGTGCCAGCAGTGAATACGACTCTGGGGCCAACGTCCTGACTTTC
>TRBV19|many|TRBD2|TRBJ2-3
CASSTRTSGPGDTQYF
TGTGCCAGTAGTACCCGGACTAGCGGGCCTGGAGATACGCAGTATTTT
>TRBV20-1|few|.|TRBJ1-1
CSAGGGMNTEAFF
TGCAGTGCTGGAGGGGGGATGAACACTGAAGCTTTCTTT
>TRBV29-1|many|TRBD1|TRBJ1-5
CSVGDGTGYNQPQHF
TGCAGCGTGGGAGACGGGACAGGCTACAATCAGCCCCAGCATTTT
>TRBV6-1|.|.|TRBJ2-5
CASSEAAGSGETQYF
TGTGCCAGCAGTGAAGCAGCAGGGTCCGGGGAGACCCAGTACTTC
>TRBV6-5|.|TRBD2|TRBJ2-2
CASSYPRGSGTGELFF
TGTGCCAGCAGTTACCCGCGCGGGAGCGGGACCGGGGAGCTGTTTTTT
>TRBV7-9|.|.|TRBJ2-3
CASSLVSPDTQYF
TGTGCCAGCAGCTTAGTGAGCCCAGATACGCAGTATTTT
>TRBV2|few|.|TRBJ2-7
CASRGTDIEQYF
TGTGCCAGCAGGGGAACAGACATCGAGCAGTACTTC
>TRBV7-3|.|.|TRBJ2-1
CASSLTDYNEQFF
TGTGCCAGCAGCTTAACGGACTACAATGAGCAGTTCTTC
>TRBV5-1|.|.|TRBJ2-3
CASSRSYIVADTQYF
TGCGCCAGCAGCAGAAGCTATATCGTCGCAGATACGCAGTATTTT
>TRBV11-2|few|TRBD2|TRBJ2-1
CASSSPGTSGRDEQFF
TGTGCCAGCAGCTCCCCCGGGACTAGCGGGAGGGACGAGCAGTTCTTC
>TRBV12-2|many|.|TRBJ2-7
CASPGREQYF
TGTGCAAGTCCCGGGCGCGAGCAGTACTTC
>TRBV10-3|many|TRBD2|TRBJ2-1
CAISRQLAEINEQFF
TGTGCCATCAGTAGACAACTAGCGGAGATCAATGAGCAGTTCTTC